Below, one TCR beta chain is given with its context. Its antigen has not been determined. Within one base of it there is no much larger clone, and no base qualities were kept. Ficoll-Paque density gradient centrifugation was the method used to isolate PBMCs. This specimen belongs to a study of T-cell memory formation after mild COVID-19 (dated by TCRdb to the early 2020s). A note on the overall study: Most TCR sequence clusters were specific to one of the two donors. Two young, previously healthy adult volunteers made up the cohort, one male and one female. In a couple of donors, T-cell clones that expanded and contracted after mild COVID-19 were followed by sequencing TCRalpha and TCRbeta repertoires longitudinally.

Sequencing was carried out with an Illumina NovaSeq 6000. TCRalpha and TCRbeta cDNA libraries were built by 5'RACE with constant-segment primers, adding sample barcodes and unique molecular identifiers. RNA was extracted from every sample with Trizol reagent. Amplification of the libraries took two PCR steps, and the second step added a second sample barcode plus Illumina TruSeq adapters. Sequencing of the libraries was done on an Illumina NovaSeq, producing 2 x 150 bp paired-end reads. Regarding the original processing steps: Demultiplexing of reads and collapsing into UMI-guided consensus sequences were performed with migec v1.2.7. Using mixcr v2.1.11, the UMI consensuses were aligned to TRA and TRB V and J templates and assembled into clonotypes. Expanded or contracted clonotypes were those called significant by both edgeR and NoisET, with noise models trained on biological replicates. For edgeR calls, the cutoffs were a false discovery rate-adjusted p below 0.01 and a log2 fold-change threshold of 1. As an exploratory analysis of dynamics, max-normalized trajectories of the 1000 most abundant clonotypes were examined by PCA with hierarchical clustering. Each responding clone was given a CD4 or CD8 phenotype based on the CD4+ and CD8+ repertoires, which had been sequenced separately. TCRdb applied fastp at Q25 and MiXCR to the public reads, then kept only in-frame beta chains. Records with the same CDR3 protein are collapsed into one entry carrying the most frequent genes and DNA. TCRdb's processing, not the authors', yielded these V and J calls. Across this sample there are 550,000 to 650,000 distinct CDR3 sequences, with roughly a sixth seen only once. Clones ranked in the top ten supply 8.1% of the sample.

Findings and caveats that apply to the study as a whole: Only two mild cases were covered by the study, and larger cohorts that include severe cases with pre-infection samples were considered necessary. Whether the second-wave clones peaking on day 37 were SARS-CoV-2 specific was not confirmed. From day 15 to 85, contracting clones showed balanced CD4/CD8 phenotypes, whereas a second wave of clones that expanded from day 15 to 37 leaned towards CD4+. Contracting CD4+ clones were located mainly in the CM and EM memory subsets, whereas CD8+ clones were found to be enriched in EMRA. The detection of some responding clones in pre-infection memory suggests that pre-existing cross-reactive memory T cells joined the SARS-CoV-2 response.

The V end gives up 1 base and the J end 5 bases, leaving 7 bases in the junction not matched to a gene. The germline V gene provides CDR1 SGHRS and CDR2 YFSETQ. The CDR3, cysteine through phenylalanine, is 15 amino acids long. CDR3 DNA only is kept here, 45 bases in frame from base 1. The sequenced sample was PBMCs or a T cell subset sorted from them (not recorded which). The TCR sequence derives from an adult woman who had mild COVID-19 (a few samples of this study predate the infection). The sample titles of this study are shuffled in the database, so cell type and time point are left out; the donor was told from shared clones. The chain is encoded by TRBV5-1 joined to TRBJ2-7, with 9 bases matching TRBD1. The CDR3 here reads CASSLTGTGLHEQYF. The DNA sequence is TGCGCCAGCAGCTTGACCGGGACAGGGCTACACGAGCAGTACTTC.